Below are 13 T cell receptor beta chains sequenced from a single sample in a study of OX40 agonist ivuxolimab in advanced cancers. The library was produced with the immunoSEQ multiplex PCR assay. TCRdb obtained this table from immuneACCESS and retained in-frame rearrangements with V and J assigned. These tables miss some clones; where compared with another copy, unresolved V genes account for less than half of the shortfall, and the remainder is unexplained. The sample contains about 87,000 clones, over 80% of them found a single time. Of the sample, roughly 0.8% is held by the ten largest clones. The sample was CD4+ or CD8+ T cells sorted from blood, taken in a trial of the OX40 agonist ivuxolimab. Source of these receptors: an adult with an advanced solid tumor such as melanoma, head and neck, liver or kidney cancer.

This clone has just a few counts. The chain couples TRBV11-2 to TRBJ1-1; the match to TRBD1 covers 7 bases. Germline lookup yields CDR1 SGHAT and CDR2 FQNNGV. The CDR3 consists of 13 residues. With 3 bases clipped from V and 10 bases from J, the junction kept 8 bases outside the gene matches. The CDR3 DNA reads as TGTGCCAGCAGCTTGGGACAGCAGGTAGGAGCTTTCTTT. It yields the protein CASSLGQQVGAFF.

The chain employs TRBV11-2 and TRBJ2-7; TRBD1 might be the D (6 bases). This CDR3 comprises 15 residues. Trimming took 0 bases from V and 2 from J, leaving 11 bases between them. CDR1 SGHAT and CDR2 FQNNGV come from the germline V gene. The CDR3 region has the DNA TGTGCCAGCAGCTTAGAAGTCAGGGGACCCTACGAGCAGTACTTC. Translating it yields CASSLEVRGPYEQYF.

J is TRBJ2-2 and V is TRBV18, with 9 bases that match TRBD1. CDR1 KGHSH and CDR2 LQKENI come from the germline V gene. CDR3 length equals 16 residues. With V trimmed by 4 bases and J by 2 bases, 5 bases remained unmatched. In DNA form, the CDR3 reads TGTGCCAGCTCACAGTGGACAGGGGTTAACACCGGGGAGCTGTTTTTT. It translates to CASSQWTGVNTGELFF.

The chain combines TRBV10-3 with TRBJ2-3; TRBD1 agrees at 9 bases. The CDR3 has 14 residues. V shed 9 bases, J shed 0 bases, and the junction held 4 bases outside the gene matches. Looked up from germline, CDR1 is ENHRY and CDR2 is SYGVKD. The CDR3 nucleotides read TGTGCCATACAGGGGGCCATAAGCACAGATACGCAGTATTTT. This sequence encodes CAIQGAISTDTQYF.

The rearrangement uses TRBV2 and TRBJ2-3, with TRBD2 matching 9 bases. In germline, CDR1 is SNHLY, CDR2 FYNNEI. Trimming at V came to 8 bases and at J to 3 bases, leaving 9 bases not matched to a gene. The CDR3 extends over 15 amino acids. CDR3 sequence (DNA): TGTGCCAGCCGACTAGCGGCCGGGGGAACAGATACGCAGTATTTT. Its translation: CASRLAAGGTDTQYF.

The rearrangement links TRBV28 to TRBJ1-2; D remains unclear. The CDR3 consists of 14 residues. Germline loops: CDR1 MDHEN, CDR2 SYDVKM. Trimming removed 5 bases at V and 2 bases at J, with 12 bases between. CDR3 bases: TGTGCCAGCAGTATCGGACGGACCAACTATGGCTACACCTTC. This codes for CASSIGRTNYGYTF.

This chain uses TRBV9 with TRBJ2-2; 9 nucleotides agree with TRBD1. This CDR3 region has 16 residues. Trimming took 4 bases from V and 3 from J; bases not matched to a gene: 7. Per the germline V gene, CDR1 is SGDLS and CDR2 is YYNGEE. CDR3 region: CASSPRTGVDTGELFF. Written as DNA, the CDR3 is TGTGCCAGCAGCCCCAGGACAGGGGTCGACACCGGGGAGCTGTTTTTT.

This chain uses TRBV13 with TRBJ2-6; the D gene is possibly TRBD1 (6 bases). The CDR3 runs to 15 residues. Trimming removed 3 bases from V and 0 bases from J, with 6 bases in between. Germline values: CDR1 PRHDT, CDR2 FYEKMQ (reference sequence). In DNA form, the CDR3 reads TGTGCCAGCAGCTTGACAGGCTCTGGGGCCAACGTCCTGACTTTC. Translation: CASSLTGSGANVLTF.

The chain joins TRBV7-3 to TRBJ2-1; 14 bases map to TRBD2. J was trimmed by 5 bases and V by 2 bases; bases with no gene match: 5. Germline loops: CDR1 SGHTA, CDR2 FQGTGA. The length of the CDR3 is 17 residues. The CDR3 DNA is TGTGCCAGCAGCTTAGTGGGACTAGCGGGGGCCCACAATGAGCAGTTCTTC. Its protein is CASSLVGLAGAHNEQFF.

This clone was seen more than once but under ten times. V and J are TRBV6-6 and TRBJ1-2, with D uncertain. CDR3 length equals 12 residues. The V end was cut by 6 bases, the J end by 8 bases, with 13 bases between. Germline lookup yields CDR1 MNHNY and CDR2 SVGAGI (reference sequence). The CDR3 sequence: CASSPNMSGYTF. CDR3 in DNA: TGTGCCAGCAGCCCCAACATGTCCGGCTACACCTTC.

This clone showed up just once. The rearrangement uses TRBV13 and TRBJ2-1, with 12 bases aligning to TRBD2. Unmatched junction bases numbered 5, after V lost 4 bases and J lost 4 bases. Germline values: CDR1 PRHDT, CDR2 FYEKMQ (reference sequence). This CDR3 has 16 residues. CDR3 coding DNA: TGTGCCAGCAGCTCCCGACTAGCGGGGGTGTACAATGAGCAGTTCTTC. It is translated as CASSSRLAGVYNEQFF.

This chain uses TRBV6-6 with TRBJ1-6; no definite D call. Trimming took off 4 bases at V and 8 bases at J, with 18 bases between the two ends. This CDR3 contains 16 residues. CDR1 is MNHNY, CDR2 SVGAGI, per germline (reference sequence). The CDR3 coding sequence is TGTGCCAGCAGTTCAAGGGTTGTCTTCGATGATTCACCCCTCCACTTT. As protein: CASSSRVVFDDSPLHF.

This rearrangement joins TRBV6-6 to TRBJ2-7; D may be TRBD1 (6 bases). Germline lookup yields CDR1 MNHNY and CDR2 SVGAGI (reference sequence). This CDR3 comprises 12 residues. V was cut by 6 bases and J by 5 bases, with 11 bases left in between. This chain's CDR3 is CASSLDRHEQYF. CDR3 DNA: TGTGCCAGCAGCCTCGACAGGCACGAGCAGTACTTC.